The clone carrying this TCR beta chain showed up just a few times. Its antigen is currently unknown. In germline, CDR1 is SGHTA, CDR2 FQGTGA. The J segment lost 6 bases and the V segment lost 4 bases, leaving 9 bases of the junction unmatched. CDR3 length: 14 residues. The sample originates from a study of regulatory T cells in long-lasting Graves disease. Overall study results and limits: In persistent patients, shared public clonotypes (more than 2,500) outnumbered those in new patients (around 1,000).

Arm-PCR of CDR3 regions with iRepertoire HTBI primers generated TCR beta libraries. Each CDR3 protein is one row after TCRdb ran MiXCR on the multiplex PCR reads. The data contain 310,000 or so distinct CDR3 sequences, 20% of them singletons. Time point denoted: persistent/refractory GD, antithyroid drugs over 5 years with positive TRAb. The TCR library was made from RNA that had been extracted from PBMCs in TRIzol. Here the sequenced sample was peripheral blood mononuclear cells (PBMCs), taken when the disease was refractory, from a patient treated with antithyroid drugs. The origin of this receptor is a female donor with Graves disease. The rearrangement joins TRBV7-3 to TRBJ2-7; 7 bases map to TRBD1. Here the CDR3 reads CASSSGGTGAEQYF. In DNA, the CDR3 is TGTGCCAGCAGCTCCGGCGGAACAGGGGCCGAGCAGTACTTC. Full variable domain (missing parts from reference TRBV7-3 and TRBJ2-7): GAGVSQTPSNKVTEKGKYVELRCDPISGHTALYWYRQSLGQGPEFLIYFQGTGAADDSGLPNDRFFAVRPEGSVSTLKIQRTERGDSAVYLCASSSGGTGAEQYFGPGTRLTVT.